This is a list of T cell receptor beta chains from one sample in a study of shared clonotypes between healthy human individuals. Here immunoSEQ multiplex PCR was the method, and the copy in TCRdb shows in-frame clones only, minus some. The repertoire holds some 2,500,000 clones, with more than 85% as singletons. The sample comprised naive CD4+ T cells from PBMCs. The receptors were gathered from a man between 18 and 35 years old in good health. Some clones in this sample may be carry-over from other donors' samples. CDR3s include the opening cysteine and the closing phenylalanine or tryptophan. Each record gives: D gene, J gene, V gene, clone size, CDR3 DNA, CDR3 protein. The D gene is left open where the match is weak. Only some rows state a clone size, as once, few, many or a class for expanded clones.

TRBD2 | TRBJ2-1 | TRBV27 | NA | TGTGCCAGCAGTCCCAGCCTCCCTAGCGGCAAATACAATGAGCAGTTCTTC | CASSPSLPSGKYNEQFF
NA | TRBJ2-3 | TRBV6-5 | NA | TGTGCCAGCAGTCCACCAGGTAGCTCAGATACGCAGTATTTT | CASSPPGSSDTQYF
NA | TRBJ2-2 | TRBV21-1 | NA | TGTGCCAGCAGCACCACGCCGTATCCGGGACACGACACCGGGGAGCTGTTTTTT | CASSTTPYPGHDTGELFF
NA | TRBJ2-2 | TRBV5-1 | NA | TGCGCCAGCAGCTTGGGGCCGCTTGTGGGTGACACCGGGGAGCTGTTTTTT | CASSLGPLVGDTGELFF
TRBD2 | TRBJ2-4 | TRBV28 | NA | TGTGCCAGCAGTCAGGGGACTAGCGTTGACAAAAACATTCAGTACTTC | CASSQGTSVDKNIQYF
NA | TRBJ1-3 | TRBV2 | once | TGTGCCAGCAGACAGGAGATCTCTGGAAACACCATATATTTT | CASRQEISGNTIYF
TRBD2 | TRBJ2-2 | TRBV14 | NA | TGTGCCAGCAGCCCAATCTCCGGGACTAGCGGCTATACCGGGGAGCTGTTTTTT | CASSPISGTSGYTGELFF
NA | TRBJ1-2 | TRBV27 | few | TGTGCCAGCAGCCGGATGGGGGGTTATTATGGCTACACCTTC | CASSRMGGYYGYTF
TRBD1 | TRBJ1-3 | TRBV9 | NA | TGTGCCAGCAGCGAGGGACAGGGGGAGCCTGGAAACACCATATATTTT | CASSEGQGEPGNTIYF
NA | TRBJ2-7 | TRBV7-3 | NA | TGTGCCAGCAGCTCCTCCCCAGGCTACGAGCAGTACTTC | CASSSSPGYEQYF
TRBD2 | TRBJ2-2 | TRBV10-3 | NA | TGTGCCATCAGTCAAAGCGGGAGGGCCACCGGGGAGCTGTTTTTT | CAISQSGRATGELFF
NA | TRBJ1-5 | TRBV5-4 | NA | TGTGCCAGCAGCCTTTGGGGGGATCAGCCCCAGCATTTT | CASSLWGDQPQHF
TRBD2 | TRBJ2-3 | TRBV6-5 | NA | TGTGCCACCACGCGGGGGAGCAGAGATACGCAGTATTTT | CATTRGSRDTQYF
NA | TRBJ1-2 | TRBV27 | NA | TGTGCCAGCAGTTTGGATTGGAGTGGCTACACCTTC | CASSLDWSGYTF
NA | TRBJ2-1 | TRBV5-1 | NA | TGCGCCAGCAGCTTGGAGTCGGGCAATGAGCAGTTCTTC | CASSLESGNEQFF
NA | TRBJ1-2 | TRBV28 | NA | TGTGCCAGCAGTTCTCCCGAAAACTATGGCTACACCTTC | CASSSPENYGYTF
NA | TRBJ2-7 | TRBV19 | once | TGTGCCAGTAGTATTGGCGTTACAGGGAAAGGAAAAGGCGAGCAGTACTTC | CASSIGVTGKGKGEQYF
TRBD2 | TRBJ2-4 | TRBV28 | NA | TGTGCCAGCAGTTTGAGCGGGGTAGCCAAAAACATTCAGTACTTC | CASSLSGVAKNIQYF
TRBD1 | TRBJ1-5 | TRBV6-5 | NA | TGTGCCAGCAGACATGACAGGGCCGGGCCCCAGCATTTT | CASRHDRAGPQHF
NA | TRBJ1-3 | TRBV30 | NA | TGTGCCTGGAGTACAGGGTCTTCCGGAAACACCATATATTTT | CAWSTGSSGNTIYF
TRBD1 | TRBJ2-2 | TRBV28 | NA | TGTGCCAGCAGTTTACTCTCTAGGACAGGGACCGGGGAGCTGTTTTTT | CASSLLSRTGTGELFF
NA | TRBJ1-1 | TRBV5-1 | NA | TGCGCCAGCAGCACAGGACAGCCGAACACTGAAGCTTTCTTT | CASSTGQPNTEAFF
NA | TRBJ2-7 | TRBV7-2 | NA | TGTGCCAGCAGCTTGGCCAGATTAGACGAGCAGTACTTC | CASSLARLDEQYF
TRBD1 | TRBJ1-2 | TRBV28 | NA | TGTGCCAGCAGTTTACTCTTGGACAGGGGGATTAACTATGGCTACACCTTC | CASSLLLDRGINYGYTF
NA | TRBJ1-2 | TRBV28 | NA | TGTGCCAGCAGCCCCTATGGAATGGGGGGCTATGGCTACACCTTC | CASSPYGMGGYGYTF
NA | TRBJ2-1 | TRBV28 | NA | TGTGCCAGCAGTTTAAGGGGGAGGTTCAATGAGCAGTTCTTC | CASSLRGRFNEQFF
TRBD2 | TRBJ2-1 | TRBV18 | once | TGTGCCAGCTCACCATTACTAGCGGGAGTGTCAAATGAGCAGTTCTTC | CASSPLLAGVSNEQFF
NA | TRBJ2-1 | TRBV9 | NA | TGTGCCAGCAGCGTAGCGGTTGCCTACAATGAGCAGTTCTTC | CASSVAVAYNEQFF
TRBD1 | TRBJ2-2 | TRBV5-1 | NA | TGCGCCAGCAGCGGCCTGACAGGGGAGGCCGGGGAGCTGTTTTTT | CASSGLTGEAGELFF
NA | TRBJ2-2 | TRBV5-4 | NA | TGTGCCAGCAGCTTGAAGGGAGGCACCGGGGAGCTGTTTTTT | CASSLKGGTGELFF
NA | TRBJ2-1 | TRBV28 | NA | TGTGCCAGCAGTCCCTCAAGAAGCTTCCTCATGGGGCAGTTCTTC | CASSPSRSFLMGQFF
TRBD2 | TRBJ2-7 | TRBV7-7 | NA | TGTGCCAGCAGCCCGGGGGTCAGACTAGCGGGAGGGAGCCACGAGCAGTACTTC | CASSPGVRLAGGSHEQYF
NA | TRBJ2-1 | TRBV12-5 | NA | TGTGCTAGTGGTAAGACTGACCTCAATGAGCAGTTCTTC | CASGKTDLNEQFF
NA | TRBJ1-2 | TRBV6-5 | few | TGTGCCAGCAGTTACGGGCCCTATGGCTACACCTTC | CASSYGPYGYTF
NA | TRBJ1-2 | TRBV2 | NA | TGTGCCAGCAGTGGGTTAGGGACAAAGGAGGGCTACACCTTC | CASSGLGTKEGYTF
TRBD1 | TRBJ1-3 | TRBV28 | NA | TGTGCCAGCAGTCAACAGGGGAGCTCTGGAAACACCATATATTTT | CASSQQGSSGNTIYF
NA | TRBJ2-5 | TRBV2 | NA | TGTGCCAGCAGTGAACACATTAAACGGGAGACCCAGTACTTC | CASSEHIKRETQYF
TRBD1 | TRBJ2-7 | TRBV2 | NA | TGTGCCAGCAGAAACAACAGGGGACCCTACGAGCAGTACTTC | CASRNNRGPYEQYF
TRBD1 | TRBJ2-6 | TRBV7-9 | NA | TGTGCCAGCAGCTTAGGGACAGGGGGCTCTGGGGCCAACGTCCTGACTTTC | CASSLGTGGSGANVLTF
NA | TRBJ2-1 | TRBV27 | NA | TGTGCCAGCAGTTTAGCGGCGTACAATGAGCAGTTCTTC | CASSLAAYNEQFF
TRBD2 | TRBJ2-1 | TRBV11-2 | NA | TGTGCCAGCAGCTTAGATGTGTCGGCGGGAGTAGGTTACAATGAGCAGTTCTTC | CASSLDVSAGVGYNEQFF
TRBD2 | TRBJ2-3 | TRBV5-1 | NA | TGCGCCAGCAGCTTGGAGGGACTAGGGGCAGATACGCAGTATTTT | CASSLEGLGADTQYF
NA | TRBJ1-4 | TRBV28 | NA | TGTGCCAGCAGTGTGGGCGGCGCCTGGGAAAAACTGTTTTTT | CASSVGGAWEKLFF
NA | TRBJ2-7 | TRBV30 | NA | TGTGCCTGGAGCTTAGGATCCGGCGAGCAGTACTTC | CAWSLGSGEQYF
NA | TRBJ2-2 | TRBV7-3 | NA | TGTGCCAGCAGCTTAACAGCGGCAGTGAACACCGGGGAGCTGTTTTTT | CASSLTAAVNTGELFF
NA | TRBJ2-7 | TRBV4-1 | NA | TGCGCCAGCAGCCCTCTTAGGTCCCTTCGGGAGCAGTACTTC | CASSPLRSLREQYF
NA | TRBJ1-5 | TRBV4-1 | NA | TGCGCCAGCAGCCAAGACCCTAGGGTAGGTCAGAAAACAGCTTATAGCAATCAGCCCCAGCATTTT | CASSQDPRVGQKTAYSNQPQHF